This T cell receptor (beta chain) was profiled in a study of chemoradiotherapy in HPV16-positive cancers. Study-wide findings and caveats: Candidate HPV-specific clones and E7-related TCR motifs grew in tumor during treatment.

The method was immunoSEQ multiplex PCR; TCRdb's version includes in-frame clones alone and lacks a portion of them. Of several hundred clones listed, around a third were seen once; the top ten hold more than 15%. Remarks on this clone: The antigen is undetermined.

The CDR3 is 14 amino acids. Germline V gene sequence: CDR1 SGHRS, CDR2 YFSETQ. V was cut by 1 base and J by 8 bases, with 15 bases left in between. The chain recombines TRBV5-1 with TRBJ1-2, with D possibly matching TRBD1 (6 bases). The sequence was collected from a human donor with HPV-associated anogenital cancer. Sampling was carried out from a patient who underwent chemoradiotherapy. In DNA, the CDR3 is TGCGCCAGCAGCTTGAGGGGGGAGGTGTCGGGCTACACCTTC. It specifies CASSLRGEVSGYTF.